Following are 18 T cell receptor beta chains from one sample sequenced in a study of cytomegalovirus exposure and HLA in healthy donors. PCR amplification relied on 60 Vbeta primers (plus 13 Jbeta primers). Clones were sequenced by immunoSEQ multiplex PCR, and TCRdb holds only the in-frame ones, with some missing. The table includes 95,000 or so clones, 65% to 80% detected once. Sequencing used PBMCs. Source of these receptors: a woman between 50 and 59 years old in good health and CMV-seropositive.

V is TRBV11-2 and J is TRBJ2-1, with 8 positions matching TRBD1. The CDR3 covers 13 residues. CDR1 and CDR2 from the germline V gene are SGHAT and FQNNGV. V lost 5 bases to trimming and J lost 6 bases; unmatched junction nucleotides: 3. This CDR3 is CASSLGQVNEQFF. As DNA, the CDR3 is TGTGCCAGCAGCCTGGGACAGGTCAATGAGCAGTTCTTC.

This chain links TRBV5-4 with TRBJ2-3, with TRBD1 as a possible D gene (7 bases). Germline CDR1 is SGHNT and CDR2 is YYREEE (reference sequence). V was trimmed by 5 bases and J by 4 bases, leaving 20 bases between them. CDR3 length: 16 amino acids. As DNA, the CDR3 is TGTGCCAGCAGTCCGCGGGACAGCCGAAGCGCAGATACGCAGTATTTT. It encodes CASSPRDSRSADTQYF.

This clone was recorded once. The chain combines TRBV7-6 with TRBJ1-1, with TRBD1 identical over 9 bases. J gave up 6 bases and V 4 bases, and 6 bases lay outside the gene matches. The CDR3 runs 14 residues. CDR1 and CDR2 from the germline V gene are SGHVS and FNYEAQ. CDR3 region: CASSSNRGRSEAFF. The CDR3 DNA is TGTGCCAGCAGCTCTAACAGGGGGCGGTCTGAAGCTTTCTTT. The full variable domain, rest sourced from reference TRBV7-6 and TRBJ1-1, is GAGVSQSPRYKVTKRGQDVALRCDPISGHVSLYWYRQALGQGPEFLTYFNYEAQQDKSGLPNDRFSAERPEGSISTLTIQRTEQRDSAMYRCASSSNRGRSEAFFGQGTRLTVV.

V usage is TRBV7-2 and J usage is TRBJ2-1, with TRBD2 identical over 8 bases. This CDR3 comprises 16 residues. The J segment lost 9 bases and the V segment lost 2 bases, leaving 12 bases of the junction unmatched. Germline V gene lookup returns CDR1 SGHTA and CDR2 FQGNSA. Written as DNA, the CDR3 is TGTGCCAGCAGCTTAATGTTCGGGAGGGCCGTTAGTGAGCAGTTCTTC. Its protein product is CASSLMFGRAVSEQFF.

V usage is TRBV5-4 and J usage is TRBJ2-3; D possibly corresponds to TRBD2 (6 bases). CDR3 length: 15 amino acids. V lost 7 bases, J lost 0 bases, and 15 bases lay in between. Germline loops: CDR1 SGHNT, CDR2 YYREEE (reference sequence). The chain's CDR3 is CASGGSPSSTDTQYF. The CDR3, as DNA: TGTGCCAGCGGGGGGAGCCCGTCTAGCACAGATACGCAGTATTTT.

The J gene is TRBJ2-1, the V gene TRBV11-2, with 11 bases aligning to TRBD2. In germline, CDR1 is SGHAT, CDR2 FQNNGV. The CDR3 is made up of 15 amino acids. V lost 4 bases to trimming and J lost 6 bases; unmatched junction nucleotides: 5. CDR3 coding DNA: TGTGCCAGCAGCTCATATAGCGGGAGGGCCAATGAGCAGTTCTTC. Amino acid sequence: CASSSYSGRANEQFF.

V usage is TRBV6-1 and J usage is TRBJ2-5; 10 bases align to TRBD1. The end of the DNA aligns better with TRBJ2-7, so the J call may be wrong. The CDR3 is 15 residues long. From germline, CDR1 is MNHNS and CDR2 SASEGT. The CDR3 DNA reads TGTGCCAGCAGTGCTTTCGGGACAGGGGACTACGAGCAGTACTTC. Residues: CASSAFGTGDYEQYF.

This rearrangement joins TRBV19 to TRBJ2-1; the D gene is possibly TRBD2 (6 bases). The CDR3 sequence is 14 residues long. Per germline, CDR1 LNHDA and CDR2 SQIVND (reference sequence). With 9 bases removed from V and 7 bases from J, the gap between germline ends came to 19 bases. CDR3 residues: CASRGLLGQNEQFF. CDR3 in DNA: TGTGCCAGCCGGGGACTCTTGGGGCAAAATGAGCAGTTCTTC.

The chain is built from TRBV2 and TRBJ2-5; tentatively, D is TRBD2 (6 bases). CDR1 and CDR2 from the germline V gene are SNHLY and FYNNEI. The V gene lost 4 bases and the J gene lost 4 bases, with 16 bases spanning the gap. The CDR3 sequence is 15 residues long. The CDR3 sequence is CASSGAGGSRETQYF. The CDR3 DNA follows: TGTGCCAGCAGTGGAGCGGGTGGTAGCCGAGAGACCCAGTACTTC.

This clone has only a few counts. V and J are TRBV7-8 and TRBJ1-1; D not resolved. Trimming left V 5 bases short and J 2 bases short, with 6 bases between. This CDR3 comprises 12 residues. Germline CDR1 reads SGHVS; CDR2 reads FQNEAQ. As DNA, the CDR3 is TGTGCCAGCAGCCTACTTAACACTGAAGCTTTCTTT. Its translation is CASSLLNTEAFF.

The chain uses TRBV4-2 and TRBJ2-1; D is uncertain. This CDR3 spans 15 amino acids. Germline CDR1 is LGHNA and CDR2 is YNFKEQ. V lost 1 base and J 3 bases, leaving 10 bases between the germline ends. CDR3 coding DNA: TGTGCCAGCAGCCAAGCGAGTAGCAGCTACAATGAGCAGTTCTTC. Translated: CASSQASSSYNEQFF.

The V gene is TRBV7-9, the J gene TRBJ2-7, with D possibly matching TRBD1 (6 bases). The CDR3 extends over 17 amino acids. V was shortened by 5 bases and J by 4 bases, with 24 bases between the two germline ends. The germline V gene has CDR1 SEHNR and CDR2 FQNEAQ (reference sequence). The CDR3 region is CASSADSPDQRGYEQYF. The CDR3 bases are TGTGCCAGCAGCGCGGACAGTCCGGACCAACGGGGTTACGAGCAGTACTTC.

The chain links TRBV7-2 to TRBJ2-3; D is perhaps TRBD2 (6 bases). Germline V lookup: CDR1 SGHTA, CDR2 FQGNSA. The CDR3 sequence is 15 residues long. V was clipped by 2 bases and J by 1 base, with 10 bases between them. The CDR3 loop is CASSLNSGGTDTQYF. The CDR3 DNA sequence: TGTGCCAGCAGCTTAAATAGCGGAGGCACAGATACGCAGTATTTT. Drawing the rest from reference TRBV7-2 and TRBJ2-3, the complete variable domain is GAGVSQSPSNKVTEKGKDVELRCDPISGHTALYWYRQSLGQGLEFLIYFQGNSAPDKSGLPSDRFSAERTGGSVSTLTIQRTQQEDSAVYLCASSLNSGGTDTQYFGPGTRLTVL.

This clone came up many times. The rearrangement joins TRBV29-1 to TRBJ2-1, with 9 positions matching TRBD2. This CDR3 region has 15 residues. V lost 1 base to trimming and J lost 8 bases; unmatched junction nucleotides: 9. Germline V lookup: CDR1 SQVTM, CDR2 ANQGSEA. The CDR3, as DNA: TGCAGCGTTGAAGGAGCTAGCGGGATAGGGTATGAGCAGTTCTTC. Its protein product is CSVEGASGIGYEQFF.

The CDR3 here is CASSQHYEQYF. For the CDR3, the DNA is TGTGCCAGCAGTCAACACTACGAGCAGTACTTC. J is TRBJ2-7 and V is TRBV14; D gene unclear. The CDR3 has 11 amino acids. Germline CDR1 is SGHDN and CDR2 is FVKESK. The V end was cut by 6 bases, the J end by 3 bases, with 6 bases between.

The table lists this clone with a few counts. The chain links TRBV4-1 to TRBJ2-3, with 14 bases identical to TRBD2. Germline V CDR1 and CDR2: MGHRA, YSYEKL. CDR3 length: 20 residues. With V trimmed by 2 bases and J by 2 bases, 12 bases remained unmatched. The CDR3 DNA reads TGCGCCAGCAGCCAACCGGGACTAGCGGGAGTTGGCCCATCCACAGATACGCAGTATTTT. Its translation is CASSQPGLAGVGPSTDTQYF.

The rearrangement uses TRBV27 and TRBJ1-1, with 8 bases identical to TRBD1. Looked up from germline, CDR1 is MNHEY and CDR2 is SMNVEV (reference sequence). The CDR3 has 17 residues. The junction had 17 bases not matched to a gene; V was cut back by 5 bases and J by 6 bases. In nucleotides, the CDR3 is TGTGCCAGCAGTCCCGGACAGGGCGTTAGGGATAGTGCTGAAGCTTTCTTT. This codes for CASSPGQGVRDSAEAFF.

J is TRBJ2-7 and V is TRBV10-2, with TRBD2 as a possible D gene (5 bases). The germline CDR1 and CDR2 sequences are WSHSY and SAAADI. The V end lost 4 bases, the J end lost 0 bases, and 7 bases lay between the germline ends. The CDR3 is 13 amino acids. The CDR3 loop is CASSGTPSYEQYF. CDR3 nucleotides: TGCGCCAGCAGTGGGACTCCCTCCTACGAGCAGTACTTC.